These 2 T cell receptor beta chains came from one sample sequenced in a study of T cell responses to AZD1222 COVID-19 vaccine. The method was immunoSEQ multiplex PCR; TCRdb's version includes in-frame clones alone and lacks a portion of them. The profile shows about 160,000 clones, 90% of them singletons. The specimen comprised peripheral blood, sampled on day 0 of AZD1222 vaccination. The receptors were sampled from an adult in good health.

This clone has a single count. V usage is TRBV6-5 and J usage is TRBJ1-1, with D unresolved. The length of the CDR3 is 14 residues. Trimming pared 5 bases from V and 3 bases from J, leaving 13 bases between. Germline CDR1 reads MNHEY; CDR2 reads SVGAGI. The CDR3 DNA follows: TGTGCCAGCAGTAAACTCTTCGGAGACACTGAAGCTTTCTTT. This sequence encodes CASSKLFGDTEAFF.

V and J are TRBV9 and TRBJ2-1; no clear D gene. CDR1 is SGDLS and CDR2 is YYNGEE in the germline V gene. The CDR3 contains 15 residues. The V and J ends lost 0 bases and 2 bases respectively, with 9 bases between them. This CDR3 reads CASSVVSGPYNEQFF. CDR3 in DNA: TGTGCCAGCAGCGTAGTGTCCGGGCCCTACAATGAGCAGTTCTTC.